The following is a T cell receptor beta chain sequence with its context. Its cognate antigen has yet to be identified. There are no base qualities to consult, and no much larger clone falls within one base. The junction carries 22 bases between V and J, which are trimmed by 4 bases and 2 bases respectively. The CDR3 runs 18 residues from the cysteine to the phenylalanine. The only DNA kept is the CDR3, 54 bases in frame from the first base. CDR1 and CDR2, per the germline V gene, are SGHTS and YDEGEE. This specimen belongs to a study of cytomegalovirus exposure and HLA in healthy donors (dated by TCRdb to about 2017). At the level of the whole study: In an earlier analysis of some 550 of the donors, roughly 300 Gb of sequence data and 100 million or so unique TCR beta sequences from roughly 200 million T cells were reported. An early release that covered 640 HLA-typed donors contained about 300 gigabases of sequencing data and tens of millions of unique TCR sequences. The genetic ancestry cluster associated with self-reported Caucasian donors included about 81% of the approximately 400 genotyped donors. The study was designed to test whether signatures of past pathogen exposure could be identified by cataloging public T cell receptors. Using immunosequencing, the study profiled T cell repertoires from some 670 subjects and related those repertoires to cytomegalovirus serostatus. In addition to the first cohort of hundreds of subjects, a separate validation cohort of 100 to 150 different subjects was used. To predict cytomegalovirus infection status, the study brought together high-throughput TCR immunosequencing, statistical association of individual TCRs with disease status, and machine learning. To study patterns of TCR occurrence, a later analysis re-analyzed previously published TCR beta repertoires from 600 to 750 donors and added high-resolution HLA genotyping. In the later analysis, no new phenotypic data were used to find candidate immune exposures; instead, reliance was placed on TCR beta sequences and their occurrence across donors. An earlier analysis of about 600 of the donors used high-throughput TCR beta sequencing to judge whether each TCR beta V gene segment behaved as functional or pseudogenic. Donor age, sex, ethnicity and CMV serostatus were compiled alongside the repertoire data. Genome-wide SNP genotypes for about 60% of the roughly 700 donors were used in a later genetic analysis, which treated that subset as a discovery cohort. All discovery cohort repertoires had been generated using a single sequencing platform. Both class I and class II loci were covered by HLA typing, at four-digit resolution. Typing coverage varied by locus: roughly 629-630 donors for A, B, C, DRB1 and DQB1; roughly 500 for DQA1; about 570 for DPA1; roughly 450 for DPB1. Because of strong linkage in the cohort, a handful of DR-DQ haplotypes were treated as single units for association and clustering. On average, roughly 250,000 unique TCR beta nucleotide sequences were sequenced per donor among roughly 430 genotyped donors of the cohort, with roughly 18% of those sequences being non-productive.

The cohort comprised fewer than 750 healthy bone marrow donors. Cohort members were all nominally healthy when sampled, although unrecorded immune exposures were likely present. The donor tested CMV seronegative, placing the donor among the 352 seronegative members of the cohort. A peripheral blood sample was collected from each donor, and TCR beta sequencing was performed on peripheral blood mononuclear cells. Genomic DNA was extracted from the blood cell samples with the Qiagen DNeasy Blood Extraction Kit. Library preparation employed the immunoSEQ multiplex PCR assay. For the multiplex PCR, a mixture combining 60 forward primers for TCR Vbeta segments and 13 reverse primers for TCR Jbeta segments was used. A multiplex PCR assay on genomic DNA amplified the CDR3 region of rearranged TCR beta genes. The Illumina HiSeq System was used to sequence the amplified TCR beta libraries as 87-base-pair reads. In the authors' own workflow: A later analysis tallied some 79 million unique TCR beta chains across the approximately 670 repertoires, and roughly 11 million of those chains were shared by two or more donors. Raw reads were error-corrected and collapsed into unique sequences by a nearest-neighbor algorithm in which closely related sequences were merged to remove PCR and sequencing errors. Alignment of CDR3 sequences to IMGT reference sequences was used to assign V, D and J gene segments. For a sequence to be retained, at least a six-nucleotide match to both a V gene segment and a J gene segment was required. A rearrangement was called productive if the CDR3 had no stop codons and remained in frame with V and J, and every other rearrangement was called non-productive. CDR3 was defined according to IMGT convention as the region running from the second conserved V-encoded cysteine to the conserved J-encoded phenylalanine. The earlier analysis of about 560 of the donors excluded any sequence lacking an unambiguous match to a single V gene segment. An earlier analysis of fewer than 650 of the donors classified V segments as functional when productive rearrangements were above 56.7% and as segregating when the standard deviation between donors was above 5%. A statistical classification framework was built for diagnosing cytomegalovirus status from the catalog of TCR beta chain sequences. In a later analysis, TCR nucleotide sequences were compared against IMGT/GENE-DB human TR gene sequences so that V and J genes could be assigned. The TCRdist pipeline was used in a later analysis to assign CDR3 sequences and most-parsimonious VDJ recombination scenarios. In a later analysis, each TCR beta chain was defined by its CDR3 amino acid sequence together with its V-gene family, and reads lacking a unique V-gene family were excluded. As a way to deal with suspected cross-contamination and a sequencing artifact, a later analysis dropped 592 nucleotide sequences that were highly shared and had low generation probability. A later analysis calculated a clonal expansion index for each public chain from normalized within-repertoire ranks of inferred template counts. Generation probabilities in a later analysis came from a VDJ recombination model fitted to out-of-frame rearrangements, and those results were checked against IGoR. A later analysis scored TCR-TCR, TCR-HLA and TCR-CMV co-occurrence with hypergeometric tests, applying a repertoire-size bias correction to TCR pairs. In a later analysis, false discovery rates were estimated by permuting HLA or CMV assignments 20 times. In a later analysis, co-occurring TCRs were grouped using DBSCAN, with TCRdist sequence similarity added in when clustering inside HLA-allele-positive subsets. Repertoires with fewer than 30,000 or more than 120,000 public chains, plus five repertoires with anomalous nucleotide sharing, were excluded from co-occurrence clustering. Entries here come from immuneACCESS through TCRdb and include only in-frame sequences with V and J called. Some clones fail to appear in such tables; in the studies checked, an unresolved V gene covers under half of the shortfall, and the cause of the remainder is unknown. The D gene and trimming were derived from the DNA, and the V and J assignments and clone size from that table. The sample profile shows 150,000 to 200,000 clones; roughly 70% of them were found once. 2.8% of the sample is held by the ten biggest clonotypes.

Results and caveats for the whole study, not just this receptor: Linkage disequilibrium might explain the correlated functional status among segregating V segments, but an unknown experimental factor could not be excluded. According to a later analysis, most CMV-associated TCR beta chains appeared to be HLA-restricted, and the HLA associations seemed to be driven largely by CMV exposure. Some IMGT-functional V segments, including TRBV6-2 and TRBV6-3, could not be distinguished by the 87-base-pair reads and were therefore excluded. The study gave a list of some 150 TCR beta chains associated with cytomegalovirus. In an earlier analysis of 587 of the donors, most TCR beta V segments appeared in productive rearrangements about 87% or about 30% of the time, broadly matching IMGT annotations. The authors suggested that the approach could potentially be generalized to other disease states and immunological phenotypes. According to a later analysis, parvovirus B19, influenza, CMV and Epstein-Barr virus appeared linked to several top co-occurrence clusters. HLA typing was unavailable for some donors at each locus, so association tests used only the typed subset. Immune exposure information for the cohort was limited to CMV serostatus. While some public TCRs were present in many individuals, most TCR sequences turned up only very rarely across donors. Strong co-occurrence of HLA alleles, especially DR and DQ, made assigning TCR associations to individual alleles difficult. In vitro tests confirmed that a few of the cytomegalovirus-associated TCR beta chains recognize cytomegalovirus antigens. The sequencing pipeline was judged likely to have produced a cluster of highly shared sequence variants as a technical artifact. An association between a missense DCLRE1C variant and V-gene and J-gene trimming of TCR beta chains was found in a later genetic analysis and replicated in an independent cohort. Only TCR beta chains were sequenced in this cohort, and the absence of alpha or paired-chain data limited detectable features. The presence/absence analyses assumed that sequencing depth was roughly uniform across donors, and that assumption may not be true. A further reported finding was that TCR beta sequences accurately predicted the HLA-A and HLA-B alleles for most subjects in the first cohort. A later analysis found that TCR association rates varied across HLA loci, with DRB1 alleles showing the most associated TCRs and HLA-C alleles the fewest. The classifier was reported to diagnose cytomegalovirus status with high specificity and sensitivity in both the original and validation cohorts. Because counts were too low, around 17 rarely observed V segments, including chromosome 9 orphons, were left out of the earlier analysis of approximately 580 of the donors. In a later analysis, HLA-associated TCR beta chains were found to be more clonally expanded and to have lower generation probabilities than equally common non-associated chains. Specific HLA alleles were associated with roughly 16,000 TCR beta sequences at a false discovery rate of 0.05 in a later analysis. Compared with the roughly 700-donor mean, donors in an Asian-associated ancestry cluster had fewer N-insertions in productive TCRs, according to a later genetic analysis.

The sequence was collected from a woman in her 30s in good health and CMV-seronegative. Input material: PBMCs. The chain employs TRBV5-8 and TRBJ1-5, with the D gene not confidently named. The CDR3 reads as follows: CASSPDTVLNLGNQPQHF. The nucleotide sequence reads as follows: TGTGCCAGCAGCCCGGATACAGTGTTGAATCTTGGCAATCAGCCCCAGCATTTT.